This T cell receptor beta chain was obtained from a study of T cell responses to AZD1222 COVID-19 vaccine. As concerns this clone: The target antigen is unknown.

Findings and limits, study-wide: Baseline serostatus was positive in only 5 to 7 AZD1222 recipients.

Per germline, CDR1 LNHDA and CDR2 SQIVND (reference sequence). CDR3 length: 16 residues. V lost 6 bases to trimming and J lost 2 bases; unmatched junction nucleotides: 10. Profiling relied on immunoSEQ multiplex PCR, and the TCRdb table lists in-frame clones only, not all of them. The repertoire holds approximately 150,000 clones, with approximately 88% as singletons. The material was peripheral blood, obtained 28 days after the second AZD1222 dose. The TCR comes from an adult who received the AZD1222 COVID-19 vaccine. This chain uses TRBV19 with TRBJ2-3, with 8 bases aligning to TRBD2. Here the CDR3 DNA reads TGTGCCAGTAGAGGCAGGACTAGCAAAAACACAGATACGCAGTATTTT. It is translated as CASRGRTSKNTDTQYF.